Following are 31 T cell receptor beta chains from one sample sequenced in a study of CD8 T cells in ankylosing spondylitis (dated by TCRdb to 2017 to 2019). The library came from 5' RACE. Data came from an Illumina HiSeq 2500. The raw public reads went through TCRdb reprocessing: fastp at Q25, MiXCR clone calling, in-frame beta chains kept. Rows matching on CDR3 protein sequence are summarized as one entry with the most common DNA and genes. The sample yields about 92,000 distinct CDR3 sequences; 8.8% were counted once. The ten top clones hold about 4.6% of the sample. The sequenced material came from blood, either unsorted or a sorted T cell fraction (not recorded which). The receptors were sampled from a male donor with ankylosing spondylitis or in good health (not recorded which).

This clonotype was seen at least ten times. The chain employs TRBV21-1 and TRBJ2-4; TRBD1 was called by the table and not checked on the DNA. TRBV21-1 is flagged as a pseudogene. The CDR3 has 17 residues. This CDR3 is CASSPQGTGLAKNIQYF. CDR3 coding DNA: TGTGCCAGCAGCCCTCAGGGGACAGGGCTAGCCAAAAACATTCAGTACTTC.

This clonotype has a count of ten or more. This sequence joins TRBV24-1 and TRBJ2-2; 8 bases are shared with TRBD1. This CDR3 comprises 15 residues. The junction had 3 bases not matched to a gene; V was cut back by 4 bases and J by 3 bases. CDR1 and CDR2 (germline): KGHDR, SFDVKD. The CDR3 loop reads CATSDRGLDTGELFF. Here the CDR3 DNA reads TGTGCCACCAGTGACAGGGGGCTCGACACCGGGGAGCTGTTTTTT.

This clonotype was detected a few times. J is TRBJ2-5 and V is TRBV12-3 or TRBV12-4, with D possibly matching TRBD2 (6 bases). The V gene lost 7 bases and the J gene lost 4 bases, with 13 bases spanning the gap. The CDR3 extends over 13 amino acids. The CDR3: CASTYAGPETQYF. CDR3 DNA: TGTGCCAGCACTTACGCGGGGCCAGAGACCCAGTACTTC.

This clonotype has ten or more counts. This CDR3 is CASSYRQGSTSPLHF. CDR3 nucleotides: TGTGCCAGCAGCTACCGACAGGGGAGTACTTCACCCCTCCACTTT. V is TRBV3-1 and J is TRBJ1-6; TRBD1 agrees at 8 bases. Germline loops: CDR1 LGHDT, CDR2 YNNKEL (reference sequence). Trimming at V came to 5 bases and at J to 9 bases, leaving 9 bases not matched to a gene. The CDR3 is 15 residues long.

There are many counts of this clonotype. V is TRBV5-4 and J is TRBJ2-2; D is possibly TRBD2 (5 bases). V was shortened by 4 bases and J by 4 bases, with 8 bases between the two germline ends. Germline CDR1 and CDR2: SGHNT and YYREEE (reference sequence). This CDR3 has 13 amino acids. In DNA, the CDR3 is TGTGCCAGCAGCGGACTGCTCACCGGGGAGCTGTTTTTT. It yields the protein CASSGLLTGELFF.

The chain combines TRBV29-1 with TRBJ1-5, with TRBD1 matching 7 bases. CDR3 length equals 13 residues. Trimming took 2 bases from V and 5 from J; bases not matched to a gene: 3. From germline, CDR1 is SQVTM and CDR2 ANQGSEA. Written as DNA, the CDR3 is TGCAGCGTTGAAACCGACAGGGATCAGCCCCAGCATTTT. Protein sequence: CSVETDRDQPQHF.

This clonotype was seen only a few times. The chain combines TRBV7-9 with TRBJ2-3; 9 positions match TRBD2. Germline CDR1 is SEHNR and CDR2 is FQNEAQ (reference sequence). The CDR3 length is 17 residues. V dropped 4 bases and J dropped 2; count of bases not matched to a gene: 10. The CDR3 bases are TGTGCCAGCAGCTCTCCTTTAGCGGGGGCCAACACAGATACGCAGTATTTT. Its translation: CASSSPLAGANTDTQYF.

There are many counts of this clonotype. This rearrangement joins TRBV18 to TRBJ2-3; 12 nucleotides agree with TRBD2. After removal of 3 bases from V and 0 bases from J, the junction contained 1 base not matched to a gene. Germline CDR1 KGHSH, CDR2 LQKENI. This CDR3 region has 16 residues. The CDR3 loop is CASSPGLAGSTDTQYF. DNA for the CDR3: TGTGCCAGCTCACCTGGACTAGCGGGGAGCACAGATACGCAGTATTTT.

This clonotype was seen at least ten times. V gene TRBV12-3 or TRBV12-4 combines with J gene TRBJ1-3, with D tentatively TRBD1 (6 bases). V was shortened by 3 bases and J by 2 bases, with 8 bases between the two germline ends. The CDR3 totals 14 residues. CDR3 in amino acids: CASSFRTAGNTIYF. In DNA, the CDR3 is TGTGCCAGCAGTTTCCGGACAGCTGGAAACACCATATATTTT.

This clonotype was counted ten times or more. CDR3 coding DNA: TGTGCCAGTACCAGGACCTTCGGCGGTGGCGAGCAGTACTTC. It specifies CASTRTFGGGEQYF. The chain employs TRBV12-3 or TRBV12-4 and TRBJ2-7; D remains ambiguous. The CDR3 is 14 residues long. V was shortened by 9 bases and J by 6 bases, with 21 bases between the two germline ends.

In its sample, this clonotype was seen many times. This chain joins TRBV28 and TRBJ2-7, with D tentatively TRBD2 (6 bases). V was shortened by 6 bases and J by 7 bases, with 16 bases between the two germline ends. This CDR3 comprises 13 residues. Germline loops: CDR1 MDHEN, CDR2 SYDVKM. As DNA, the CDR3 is TGTGCCAGCAGGCTTCAGACTAGGCGGGAGCAGTACTTC. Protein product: CASRLQTRREQYF. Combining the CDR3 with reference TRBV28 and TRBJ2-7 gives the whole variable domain DVKVTQSSRYLVKRTGEKVFLECVQDMDHENMFWYRQDPGLGLRLIYFSYDVKMKEKGDIPEGYSVSREKKERFSLILESASTNQTSMYLCASRLQTRREQYFGPGTRLTVT.

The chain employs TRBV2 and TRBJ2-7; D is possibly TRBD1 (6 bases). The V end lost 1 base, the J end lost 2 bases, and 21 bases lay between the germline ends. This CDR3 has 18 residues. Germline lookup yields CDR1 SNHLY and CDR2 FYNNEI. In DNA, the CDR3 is TGTGCCAGCAGTGAAGTCGCGGCCGGGACACCTTATCCCTACGAGCAGTACTTC. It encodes CASSEVAAGTPYPYEQYF. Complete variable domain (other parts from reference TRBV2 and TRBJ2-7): EPEVTQTPSHQVTQMGQEVILRCVPISNHLYFYWYRQILGQKVEFLVSFYNNEISEKSEIFDDQFSVERPDGSNFTLKIRSTKLEDSAMYFCASSEVAAGTPYPYEQYFGPGTRLTVT.

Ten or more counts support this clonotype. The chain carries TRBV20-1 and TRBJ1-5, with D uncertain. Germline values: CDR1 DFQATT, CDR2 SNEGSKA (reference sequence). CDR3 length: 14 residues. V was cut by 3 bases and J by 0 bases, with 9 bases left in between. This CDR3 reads CSASGGSSNQPQHF. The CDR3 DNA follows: TGCAGTGCTAGCGGTGGTAGTAGCAATCAGCCCCAGCATTTT.

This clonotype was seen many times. The CDR3 is CASSFARESGGSTDTQYF. The CDR3, as DNA: TGTGCCAGCAGCTTTGCCCGGGAGAGCGGGGGGAGCACAGATACGCAGTATTTT. The chain has TRBV12-1 and TRBJ2-3; TRBD2 reflects the table's D call only, with no check against the DNA. TRBV12-1 is marked as a pseudogene. There are 18 residues in the CDR3.

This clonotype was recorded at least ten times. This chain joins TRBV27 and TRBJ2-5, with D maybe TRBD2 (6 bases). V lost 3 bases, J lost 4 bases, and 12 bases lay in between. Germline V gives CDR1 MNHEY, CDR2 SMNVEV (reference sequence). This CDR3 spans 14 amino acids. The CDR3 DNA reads TGTGCCAGCAGTTTTGGAGGGGTGGGAGAGACCCAGTACTTC. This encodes CASSFGGVGETQYF.

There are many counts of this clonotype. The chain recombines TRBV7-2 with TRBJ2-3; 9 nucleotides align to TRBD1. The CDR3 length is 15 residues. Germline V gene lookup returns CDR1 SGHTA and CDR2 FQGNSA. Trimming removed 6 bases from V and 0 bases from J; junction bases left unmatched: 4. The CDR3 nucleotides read TGTGCCAGCAGTCGACAGGGGGGGAGCACAGATACGCAGTATTTT. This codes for CASSRQGGSTDTQYF.

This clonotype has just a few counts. In nucleotides, the CDR3 is TGTGCCAGTGAATCGACTCCTCAGTCCTCGCAGTATTTT. Its translation: CASESTPQSSQYF. V is TRBV19 and J is TRBJ2-3; D uncertain. V lost 8 bases and J lost 10, with 19 bases in between. This CDR3 comprises 13 residues. In germline, CDR1 is LNHDA, CDR2 SQIVND (reference sequence).

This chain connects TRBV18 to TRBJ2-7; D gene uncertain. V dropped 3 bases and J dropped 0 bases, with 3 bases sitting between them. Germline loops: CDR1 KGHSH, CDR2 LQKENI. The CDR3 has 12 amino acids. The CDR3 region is CASSPASYEQYF. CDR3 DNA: TGTGCCAGCTCACCGGCCTCCTACGAGCAGTACTTC. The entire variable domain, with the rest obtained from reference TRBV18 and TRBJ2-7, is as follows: NAGVMQNPRHLVRRRGQEARLRCSPMKGHSHVYWYRQLPEEGLKFMVYLQKENIIDESGMPKERFSAEFPKEGPSILRIQQVVRGDSAAYFCASSPASYEQYFGPGTRLTVT.

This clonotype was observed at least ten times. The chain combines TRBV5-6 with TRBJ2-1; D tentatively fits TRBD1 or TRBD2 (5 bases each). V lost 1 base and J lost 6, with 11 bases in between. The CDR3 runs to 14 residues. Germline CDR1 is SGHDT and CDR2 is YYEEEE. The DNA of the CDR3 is TGTGCCAGCAGCTTGTTTTCGGGGACCAATGAGCAGTTCTTC. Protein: CASSLFSGTNEQFF.

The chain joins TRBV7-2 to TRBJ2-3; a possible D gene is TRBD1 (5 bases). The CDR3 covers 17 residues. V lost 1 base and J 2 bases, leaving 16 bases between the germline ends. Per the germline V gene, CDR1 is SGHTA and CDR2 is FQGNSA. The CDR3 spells CASSLGIWGDLTDTQYF. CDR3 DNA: TGTGCCAGCAGCTTAGGGATTTGGGGCGACCTCACAGATACGCAGTATTTT.

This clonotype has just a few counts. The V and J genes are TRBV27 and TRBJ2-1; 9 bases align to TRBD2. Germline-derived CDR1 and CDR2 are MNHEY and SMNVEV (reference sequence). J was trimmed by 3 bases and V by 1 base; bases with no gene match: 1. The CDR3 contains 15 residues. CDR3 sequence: CASSLLAGVYNEQFF. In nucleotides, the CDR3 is TGTGCCAGCAGTTTATTAGCGGGGGTCTACAATGAGCAGTTCTTC.

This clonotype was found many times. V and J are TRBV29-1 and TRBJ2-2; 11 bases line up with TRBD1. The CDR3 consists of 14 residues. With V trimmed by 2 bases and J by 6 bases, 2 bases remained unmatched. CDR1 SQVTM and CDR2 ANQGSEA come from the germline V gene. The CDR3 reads CSVEPGQGAGELFF. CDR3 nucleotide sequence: TGCAGCGTTGAACCGGGACAGGGGGCCGGGGAGCTGTTTTTT.

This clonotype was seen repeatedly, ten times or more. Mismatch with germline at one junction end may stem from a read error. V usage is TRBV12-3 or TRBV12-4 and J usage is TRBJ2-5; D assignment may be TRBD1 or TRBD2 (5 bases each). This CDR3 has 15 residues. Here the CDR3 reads CASSLAPERGQGSDF. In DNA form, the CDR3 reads TGTGCCAGCAGTTTAGCTCCGGAAAGGGGCCAGGGTAGCGACTTC.

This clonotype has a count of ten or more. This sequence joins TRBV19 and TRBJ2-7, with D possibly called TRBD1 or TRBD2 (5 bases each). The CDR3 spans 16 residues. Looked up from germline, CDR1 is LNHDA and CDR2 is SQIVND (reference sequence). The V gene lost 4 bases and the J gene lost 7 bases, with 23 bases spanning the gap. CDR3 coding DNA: TGTGCCAGTAGTACTCTTCCCCCGGGACCTACCAGTGAGCAGTACTTC. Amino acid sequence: CASSTLPPGPTSEQYF.

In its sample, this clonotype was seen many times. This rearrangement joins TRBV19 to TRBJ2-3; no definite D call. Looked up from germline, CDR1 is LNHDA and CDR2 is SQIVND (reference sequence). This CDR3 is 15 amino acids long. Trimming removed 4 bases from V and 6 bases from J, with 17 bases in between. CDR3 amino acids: CASSSPTGAEDTQYF. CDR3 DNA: TGTGCCAGTAGTAGCCCTACTGGCGCCGAGGATACGCAGTATTTT.

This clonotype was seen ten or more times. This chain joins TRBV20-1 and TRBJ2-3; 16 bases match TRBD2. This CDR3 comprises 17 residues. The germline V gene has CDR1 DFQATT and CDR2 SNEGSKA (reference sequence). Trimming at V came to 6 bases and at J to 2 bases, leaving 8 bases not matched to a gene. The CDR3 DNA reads TGCAGTGCAACGGGGACTAGCGGGGGGGATTACACAGATACGCAGTATTTT. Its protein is CSATGTSGGDYTDTQYF.

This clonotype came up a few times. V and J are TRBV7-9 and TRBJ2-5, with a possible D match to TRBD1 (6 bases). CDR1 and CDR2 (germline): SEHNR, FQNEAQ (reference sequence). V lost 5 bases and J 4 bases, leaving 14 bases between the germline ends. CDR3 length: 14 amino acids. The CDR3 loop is CASSGRQGGETQYF. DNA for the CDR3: TGTGCCAGCAGCGGGCGACAAGGGGGAGAGACCCAGTACTTC.

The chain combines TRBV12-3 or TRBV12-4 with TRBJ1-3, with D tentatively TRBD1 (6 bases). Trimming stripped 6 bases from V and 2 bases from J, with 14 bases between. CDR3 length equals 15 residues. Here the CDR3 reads CASSPDRFAGNTIYF. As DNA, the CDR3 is TGTGCCAGCAGCCCTGACAGGTTCGCTGGAAACACCATATATTTT.

CDR3 DNA: TGTGCCAGCAGCCAAGGGAGGGCTAGCAATCAGCCCCAGCATTTT. Translating gives CASSQGRASNQPQHF. The chain carries TRBV3-1 and TRBJ1-5; D uncertain. Germline V gene lookup returns CDR1 LGHDT and CDR2 YNNKEL (reference sequence). Trimming pared 1 base from V and 0 bases from J, leaving 7 bases between. The CDR3 runs 15 residues.

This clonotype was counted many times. CDR3 residues: CASSQEGRGSTRDTQYF. DNA for the CDR3: TGTGCCAGCAGCCAAGAGGGGCGGGGGTCGACCAGAGATACGCAGTATTTT. The chain employs TRBV4-2 and TRBJ2-3, with 7 bases identical to TRBD2. V gave up 0 bases and J gave up 5 bases; unmatched junction bases: 11. CDR1 and CDR2 (germline): LGHNA, YNFKEQ. The CDR3 contains 17 residues.

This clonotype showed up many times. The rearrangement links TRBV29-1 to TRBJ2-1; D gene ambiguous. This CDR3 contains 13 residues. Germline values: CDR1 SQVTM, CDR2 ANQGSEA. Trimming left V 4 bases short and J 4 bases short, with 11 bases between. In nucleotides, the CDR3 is TGCAGCGTTGTTGGAGTTAATTACAATGAGCAGTTCTTC. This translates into CSVVGVNYNEQFF.